This record looks at one T cell receptor beta chain sequence and its context. This clonotype was seen more than once but under ten times. There is no known antigen for this receptor. No much larger clone is present one base from it, and per-base qualities are unavailable. Reading from cysteine to phenylalanine, the CDR3 counts 15 amino acids. The entry retains the CDR3 DNA only, 45 bases that are in frame from base 1. From a lookup of the germline V gene (reference sequence), CDR1 and CDR2 are SEHNR and FQNEAQ. The germline V and J ends show losses of 5 bases and 8 bases respectively, and no gene match explains 8 bases of the junction. This entry is derived from a study of vaccination and CD4 T cells after COVID-19 (dated by TCRdb to the early 2020s). Looking at the study overall: Six males and four females were included in the convalescent cohort, with two Hispanic individuals, seven Caucasians, two Asians and one multiracial person represented. Two doses of either the Pfizer-BioNTech BNT162b2 vaccine (n=8) or the Moderna mRNA-1273 vaccine (n=2) were administered to participants. Post-COVID blood samples were collected from convalescent patients a median of approximately 93 days after diagnosis, with a range of about 30 to 161 days. Post-vaccine blood samples were collected a median of about 69 days after the second vaccine dose, ranging from 14 to 241 days. For stimulating the cultures, overlapping spike peptide pools were used, derived from SARS-CoV-2 as well as from the common cold coronaviruses HCoV-NL63, HCoV-OC43 and HCoV-229E. Control cultures received a CEFX viral epitope pool as the positive control, an HIV-1 Nef peptide pool as the negative control, or no peptide. In 10 COVID-19 convalescent patients and a few infection-naive healthy vaccine recipients, researchers compared the spike-specific CD4+ TCR repertoire from before mRNA vaccination with the repertoire from after. At the TCR clonotype level, an earlier paper using these donors assessed memory CD4+ T cell crossreactivity between SARS-CoV-2 and common cold coronavirus spike proteins.

Points the paper makes about the study in general: Among convalescent patients, a median around 86% of the SARS-CoV-2-reactive clones seen after vaccination appeared only after vaccination, which suggests priming specific to the vaccine. Of the vaccine-specific clones found in convalescent patients, nearly all (304 of 307) were mono-reactive for SARS-CoV-2 spike instead of being cross-reactive with common cold coronaviruses. Relatively few convalescent patients were included in the study, and early timepoints after natural infection were not analyzed. The median number of SARS-CoV-2-reactive clonotypes rose from around 22 after infection to 30 to 45 after vaccination, but the change was not significant.

This specimen's treatment or condition label, per the study, means: 10-day PBMC culture with coronavirus spike peptide pools or control peptides (ViraFEST assay). CD4+ T cells from unexposed donors were collected before the COVID-19 pandemic (2011-2018). The ViraFEST assay was used in the study, in which antigen-specific T cells were expanded with peptide pools and expanded clonotypes were subsequently identified by TCR sequencing. PBMCs were cultured at two million per well in IMDM supplemented with 5% human AB serum and 8.5 to 10 IU/ml IL-2, with about 9 ug/ml peptide pools added. Half of the culture medium was replaced with fresh IL-2-containing medium on days 3 and 7. After 10 days of culture, CD4+ T cells were isolated by negative selection using the EasySep CD4+ T cell isolation kit. As far as cell numbers permitted, CD4+ T cells from unexposed donors were tested for reactivity against SARS-CoV-2 S and N as well as four spike pools from common cold coronaviruses. Ficoll-Paque Plus gradient centrifugation was used to isolate PBMCs from whole blood, and the isolated PBMCs were then either used fresh or cryopreserved at -140C. Each culture condition was generally run in triplicate wells. Leukapheresis product for the unexposed donors was purchased commercially.

Library method: PCR. DNA from cultured CD4+ T cells underwent TCR sequencing with the Oncomine TCR Beta short-read assay at the Johns Hopkins FTIC core. The QIAamp micro DNA kit was used to extract genomic DNA from the cultured CD4+ T cells. Oncomine TCR Beta libraries made from cultured CD4+ T cells were pooled using unique dual indexes and sequenced on an Illumina iSeq 100. Per the source publication's procedure: Non-productive sequences were filtered out, and CDR3s that did not start with C, did not end with F or W, or were shorter than 7 amino acids were discarded. Antigen-specific clonotypes were identified using the MANAFEST web application through comparison of peptide-stimulated wells with reference and other culture wells. To be called positive, a clone needed an FDR below 0.05, an odds ratio above 5, and a productive frequency above 0.1% in at least two of three replicate wells. A clonotype counted as cross-reactive if it showed significant expansion both in the SARS-CoV-2 spike wells and in at least one common cold coronavirus spike condition. Using R version 3.6.1, CDR3 homology was evaluated through Levenshtein distances (stringdist) along with unrooted phylogenetic trees (ape). TCRdb's own reprocessing of the public reads used fastp at Q25 and MiXCR and kept productive beta chains. Each record represents a unique CDR3 protein, reported with the most common genes and DNA among its rows. These V and J calls are TCRdb output, not the study's own analysis. The sample table holds roughly 7,600 distinct CDR3 sequences, of which about 40% were seen once. The top ten clones comprise around 27% of the sample.

The sequencing input was CD4+ T cells from blood, cultured in vitro. This receptor chain uses TRBV7-9 and TRBJ1-6; 8 bases in the middle match TRBD1. The sequence derives from a human donor in good health. The DNA sequence is given as TGTGCCAGCAGCCCCGGGACAGGAGAGTATTCACCCCTCCACTTT. It translates as CASSPGTGEYSPLHF.